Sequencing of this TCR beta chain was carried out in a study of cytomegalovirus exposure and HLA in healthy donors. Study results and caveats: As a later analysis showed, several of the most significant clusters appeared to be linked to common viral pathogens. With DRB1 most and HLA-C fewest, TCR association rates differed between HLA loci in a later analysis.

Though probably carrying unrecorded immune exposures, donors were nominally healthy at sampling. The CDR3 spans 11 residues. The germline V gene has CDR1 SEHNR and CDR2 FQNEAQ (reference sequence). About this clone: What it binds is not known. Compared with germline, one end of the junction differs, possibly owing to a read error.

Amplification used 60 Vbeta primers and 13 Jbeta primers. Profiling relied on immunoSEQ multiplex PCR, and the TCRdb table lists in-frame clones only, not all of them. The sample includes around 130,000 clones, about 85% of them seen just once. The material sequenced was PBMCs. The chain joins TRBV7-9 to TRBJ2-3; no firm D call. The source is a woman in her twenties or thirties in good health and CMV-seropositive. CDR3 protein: CSSSFGDTQYF. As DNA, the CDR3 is TGTTCCAGCAGCTTCGGAGATACGCAGTATTTT.